This entry is about one T cell receptor beta chain. Antigen unknown. These data are taken from a study of shared clonotypes between healthy human individuals. Study-wide findings and caveats: Around 5.3% of naive CD4 clonotypes were shared across a few donors. Exclusively blood specimens were collected; tissue repertoires likely differ.

Repertoires were generated with immunoSEQ multiplex PCR, while TCRdb's copy carries only in-frame clones and drops some. In the table there are 2 million to 2.5 million clones, more than 85% of which are singletons. The CDR3 contains 15 residues. Germline loops: CDR1 SGHRS, CDR2 YFSETQ. V was trimmed by 0 bases and J by 4 bases, leaving 14 bases between them. The sample comprised naive CD4+ T cells from PBMCs. The subset here: CD45RA+ positively selected. This sequence was found in a man aged 18 to 29 in good health. Some clones in this sample may be carry-over from other donors' samples. J is TRBJ2-7 and V is TRBV5-1; D is ambiguous. The CDR3: CASSLGRTTIYEQYF. CDR3 DNA sequence: TGCGCCAGCAGCTTGGGCAGGACGACAATTTACGAGCAGTACTTC.